Described below is a single T cell receptor beta chain sequence and its context. TCRdb's copy holds only in-frame clones and misses some; the assay was immunoSEQ multiplex PCR. The sample contains 60,000 to 65,000 clones, 80% to 90% of which appear only once. Trimming cost V 5 bases and J 0 bases, with 11 bases left between them. Germline assignment: CDR1 MNHEY and CDR2 SMNVEV (reference sequence). The CDR3 is made up of 14 amino acids. The data were obtained in a study of OX40 agonist ivuxolimab in advanced cancers. The J gene is TRBJ2-7, the V gene TRBV27; D remains unclear. This TCR was sampled from an adult with an advanced solid tumor such as melanoma, head and neck, liver or kidney cancer. Sequenced here: CD4+ or CD8+ T cells sorted from blood, sampled in a trial of the OX40 agonist ivuxolimab. This CDR3 reads CASSPLSSSYEQYF. The CDR3 DNA follows: TGTGCCAGCAGTCCCTTATCGAGCTCCTACGAGCAGTACTTC.